This T cell receptor beta chain was profiled in a study of CD8 T cells in Susac syndrome. Trimming left V 3 bases short and J 2 bases short, with 8 bases between. This CDR3 has 13 amino acids. Per germline, CDR1 GTSNPN and CDR2 SVGIG (reference sequence). Study outcomes and limitations: The study's TCR sequencing and HLA analysis drew on a certain number of individuals. That number was acknowledged as relatively small.

This clonotype came up a few times. Its antigen remains unknown. Reverse transcription used about 0.45 to 1 ug RNA and random hexamers. TCRdb reprocessed the immunoSEQ multiplex PCR reads via MiXCR and lists one record per CDR3 protein. The sample shows 150,000 to 200,000 distinct CDR3 sequences, 85% to 95% of them seen only once. This chain uses TRBV30 with TRBJ1-5, with D perhaps matching TRBD1 (6 bases). What was sequenced was CD4+ T cells from PBMCs. The sequence derives from a human donor in good health. The CDR3, as DNA: TGTGCCTGGAGCCGGGGGCGCAATCAGCCCCAGCATTTT. Its translation is CAWSRGRNQPQHF.